The entry below describes one TCR beta chain. This sample was taken from a study of blood T cell repertoires in COVID-19. TCRdb's table, derived via immunoSEQ multiplex PCR, lists solely in-frame clones and lacks some. Among about 50,000 clones, about 76% were seen once, and the ten largest hold more than 20%. CDR3 size: 14 residues. Germline values: CDR1 LNHDA, CDR2 SQIVND (reference sequence). V was clipped by 3 bases and J by 7 bases, with 12 bases between them. Sequenced input: peripheral blood. V gene TRBV19 combines with J gene TRBJ1-4; D gene ambiguous. This receptor was identified in a man aged 45 to 65 with active or convalescent COVID-19. The CDR3 DNA follows: TGTGCCAGTAGTATCAGCCCACTAGGTGAAAAACTGTTTTTT. Its protein is CASSISPLGEKLFF.